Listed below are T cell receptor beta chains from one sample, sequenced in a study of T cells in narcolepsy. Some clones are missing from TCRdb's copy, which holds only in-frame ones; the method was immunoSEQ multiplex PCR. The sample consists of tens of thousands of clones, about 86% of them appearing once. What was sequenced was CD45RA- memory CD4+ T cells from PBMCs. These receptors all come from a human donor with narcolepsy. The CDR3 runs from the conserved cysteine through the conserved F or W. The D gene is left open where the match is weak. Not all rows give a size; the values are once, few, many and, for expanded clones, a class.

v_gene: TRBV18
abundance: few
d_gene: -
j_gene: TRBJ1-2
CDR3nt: TGTGCCAGCTCACCACCGGGGATAAGGGGCATGGATGGCTACACCTTC
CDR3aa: CASSPPGIRGMDGYTF

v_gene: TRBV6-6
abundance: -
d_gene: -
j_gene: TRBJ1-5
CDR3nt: TGTGCCAGCAGTTACCCGGGGGGAAGCAATCAGCCCCAGCATTTT
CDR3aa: CASSYPGGSNQPQHF

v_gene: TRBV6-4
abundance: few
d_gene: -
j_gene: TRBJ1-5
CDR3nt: TGTGCCAGCAGTGACCATTCCCTCTTAAGACGACAGTATAGCAATCAGCCCCAGCATTTT
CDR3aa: CASSDHSLLRRQYSNQPQHF

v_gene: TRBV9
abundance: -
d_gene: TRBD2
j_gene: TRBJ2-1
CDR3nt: TGTGCCAGCAGCGTAGCCCCGGGGACTAGGCTCTACAATGAGCAGTTCTTC
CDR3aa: CASSVAPGTRLYNEQFF

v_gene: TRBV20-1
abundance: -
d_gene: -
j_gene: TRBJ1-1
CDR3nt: TGCAGTGCTCAGGTGCCGCCTGAAGCTTTCTTT
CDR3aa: CSAQVPPEAFF

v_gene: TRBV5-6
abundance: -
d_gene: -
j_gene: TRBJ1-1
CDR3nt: TGTGCCAGCAGCATCGGACGGGTGTGGGGTGAAGCTTTCTTT
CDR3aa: CASSIGRVWGEAFF

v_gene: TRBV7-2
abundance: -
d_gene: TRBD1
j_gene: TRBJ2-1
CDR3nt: TGTGCCAGCAGCTCCGGACAGGGGATCTGGAATGAGCAGTTCTTC
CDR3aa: CASSSGQGIWNEQFF

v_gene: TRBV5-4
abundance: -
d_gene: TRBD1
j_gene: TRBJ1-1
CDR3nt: TGTGCCAGCAGCTCCCTGACAGGGGGGTCCCCGAACACTGAAGCTTTCTTT
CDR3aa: CASSSLTGGSPNTEAFF

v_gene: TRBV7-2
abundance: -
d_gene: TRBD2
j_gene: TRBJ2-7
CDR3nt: TGTGCCAGCAGCTTAGGACTAGCGGGCGAGCAGTACTTC
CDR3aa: CASSLGLAGEQYF

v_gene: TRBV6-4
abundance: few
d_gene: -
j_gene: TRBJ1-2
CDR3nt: TGTGCCAGCAGTGTCCTGACAGGAGAGAGGTTCTATGGCTACACCTTC
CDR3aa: CASSVLTGERFYGYTF

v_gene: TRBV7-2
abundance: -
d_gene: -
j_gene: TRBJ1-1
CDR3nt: TGTGCCAGCAGCATTACCCGGACGTGGGGGGTGAACACTGAAGCTTTCTTT
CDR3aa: CASSITRTWGVNTEAFF

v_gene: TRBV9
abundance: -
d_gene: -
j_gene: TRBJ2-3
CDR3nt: TGTGCCAGCGGACGAACAGGGAACGCAGATACGCAGTATTTT
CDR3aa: CASGRTGNADTQYF

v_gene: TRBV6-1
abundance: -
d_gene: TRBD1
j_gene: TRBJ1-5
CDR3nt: TGTGCCAGCAGTGAAAACAGGGGGGTCAATCAGCCCCAGCATTTT
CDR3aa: CASSENRGVNQPQHF

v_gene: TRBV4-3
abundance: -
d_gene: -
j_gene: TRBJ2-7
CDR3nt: TGCGCCAGCAGCCAAGATCGCGGTCCCTACGAGCAGTACTTC
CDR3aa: CASSQDRGPYEQYF

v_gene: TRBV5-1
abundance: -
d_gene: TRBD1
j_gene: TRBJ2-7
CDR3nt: TGCGCCAGCAGCTTCCCTTTGACAGGGGCCAACTACGAGCAGTACTTC
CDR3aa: CASSFPLTGANYEQYF

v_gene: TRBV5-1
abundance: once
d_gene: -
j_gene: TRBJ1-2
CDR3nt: TGCGCCAGCAGCTTGGAGGGGGGGCAAGGCTACACCTTC
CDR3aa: CASSLEGGQGYTF

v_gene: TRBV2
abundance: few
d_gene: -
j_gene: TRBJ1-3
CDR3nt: TGTGCCCGCAAAGGATCTGGAAACACCATATATTTT
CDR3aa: CARKGSGNTIYF

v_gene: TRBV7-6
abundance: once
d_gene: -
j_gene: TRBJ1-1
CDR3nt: TGTGCCAGCAGTTTCGACACGAACACTGAAGCTTTCTTT
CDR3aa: CASSFDTNTEAFF

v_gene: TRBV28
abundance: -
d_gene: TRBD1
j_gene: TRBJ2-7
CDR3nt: TGTGCCAGCAGATCCCGAGGACAGGGGTCCTACGAGCAGTACTTC
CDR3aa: CASRSRGQGSYEQYF

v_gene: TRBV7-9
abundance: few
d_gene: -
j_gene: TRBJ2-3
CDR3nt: TGTGCCAGCAGCTTAGCGGGGAGGGATACGCAGTATTTT
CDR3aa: CASSLAGRDTQYF

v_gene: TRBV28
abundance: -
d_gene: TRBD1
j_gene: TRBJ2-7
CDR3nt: TGTGCCAGCAGTGCGCAACAGGGGGGCGAGCAGTACTTC
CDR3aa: CASSAQQGGEQYF

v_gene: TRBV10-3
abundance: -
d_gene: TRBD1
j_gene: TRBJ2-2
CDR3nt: TGTGCCATCCAAAGGACAGGAATTACCGGGGAGCTGTTTTTT
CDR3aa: CAIQRTGITGELFF

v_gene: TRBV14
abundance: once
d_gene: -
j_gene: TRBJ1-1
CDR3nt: TGTGCCAGCAGCCAAGACACCCTAACGACGGCTCAAGCAGCTTTCTTT
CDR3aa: CASSQDTLTTAQAAFF

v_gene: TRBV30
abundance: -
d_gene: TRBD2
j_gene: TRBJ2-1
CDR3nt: TGTGCCTGGAGTGCTGGACTAGCGGGGGGTGGGGATGAGCAGTTCTTC
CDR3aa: CAWSAGLAGGGDEQFF

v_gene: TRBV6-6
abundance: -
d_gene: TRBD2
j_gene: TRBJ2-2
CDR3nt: TGTGCCAGCAGTTCCAGACTAGCGGGGGCGATCGGGGAGCTGTTTTTT
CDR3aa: CASSSRLAGAIGELFF

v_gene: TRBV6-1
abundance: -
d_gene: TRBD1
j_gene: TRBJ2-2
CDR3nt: TGTGCCAGCAGTGTTGACAGGGGGTCGAACACCGGGGAGCTGTTTTTT
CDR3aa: CASSVDRGSNTGELFF

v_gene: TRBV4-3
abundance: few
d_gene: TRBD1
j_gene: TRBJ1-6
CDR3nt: TGCGCCAGCAGCACCGGACAGGCGAACCATAATTCACCCCTCCACTTT
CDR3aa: CASSTGQANHNSPLHF

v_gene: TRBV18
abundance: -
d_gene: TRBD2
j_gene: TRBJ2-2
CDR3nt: TGTGCCAGCTCACCACTGACAGCGGGGGGGCAGAACACCGGGGAGCTGTTTTTT
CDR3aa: CASSPLTAGGQNTGELFF

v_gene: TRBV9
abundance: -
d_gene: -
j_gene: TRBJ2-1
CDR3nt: TGTGCCAGCAGCGTAGAATGGCTAGCCCAGGATGAGCAGTTCTTC
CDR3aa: CASSVEWLAQDEQFF

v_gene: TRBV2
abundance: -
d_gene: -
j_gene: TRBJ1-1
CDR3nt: TGTGCCAGCACTGAAGTGGGGCTACGGAACACTGAAGCTTTCTTT
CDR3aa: CASTEVGLRNTEAFF

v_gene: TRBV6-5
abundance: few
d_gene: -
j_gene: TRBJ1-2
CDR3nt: TGTGCCAGCAGTTACACCGCCGGAGAGGAGGTGGGCTACACCTTC
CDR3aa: CASSYTAGEEVGYTF

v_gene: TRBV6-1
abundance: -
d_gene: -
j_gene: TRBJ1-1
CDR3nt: TGTGCCGGGGGGAGGACACTGAACACTGAAGCTTTCTTT
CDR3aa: CAGGRTLNTEAFF

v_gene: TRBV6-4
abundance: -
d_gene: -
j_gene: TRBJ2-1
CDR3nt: TGTGCCAGCAGCCTAATTCATGGGAATGAGCAGTTCTTC
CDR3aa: CASSLIHGNEQFF

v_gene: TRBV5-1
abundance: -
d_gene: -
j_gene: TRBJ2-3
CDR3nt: TGCGCCAGCAGCTTGGCCGGGGTTAGCACAGATACGCAGTATTTT
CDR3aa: CASSLAGVSTDTQYF

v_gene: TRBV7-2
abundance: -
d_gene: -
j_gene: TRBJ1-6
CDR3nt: TGTGCCAGCAGCGTAAACAGGGTTGGCGATTCACCCCTCCACTTT
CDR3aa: CASSVNRVGDSPLHF

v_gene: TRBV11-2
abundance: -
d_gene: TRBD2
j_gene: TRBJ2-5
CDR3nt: TGTGCCAGCAGCTTAGGTAGACTAGCGGGAGAGACCCAGTACTTC
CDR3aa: CASSLGRLAGETQYF

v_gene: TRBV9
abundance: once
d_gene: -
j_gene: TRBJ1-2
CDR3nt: TGTGCCAGCAGCCCTGAGGCGGGGCTAGGTAGCTATGGCTACACCTTC
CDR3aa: CASSPEAGLGSYGYTF

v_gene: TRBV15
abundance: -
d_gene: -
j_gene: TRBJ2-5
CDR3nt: TGTGCCACCAGCAGGGGGACGGAAGGGCTTGGGACCCAGTACTTC
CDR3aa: CATSRGTEGLGTQYF

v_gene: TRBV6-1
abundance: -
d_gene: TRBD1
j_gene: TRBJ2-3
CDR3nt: TGTGCCAGCAGACCTCGGACAGGCTCCACAGATACGCAGTATTTT
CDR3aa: CASRPRTGSTDTQYF

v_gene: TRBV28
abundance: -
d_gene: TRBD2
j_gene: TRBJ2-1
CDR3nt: TGTGCCAGCAGTTTATCCTTTAGCGGGAGGAGTAATGAGCAGTTCTTC
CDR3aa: CASSLSFSGRSNEQFF

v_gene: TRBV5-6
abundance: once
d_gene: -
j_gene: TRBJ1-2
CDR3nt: TGTGCCAGCAGCCCTGGATACTATGGCTACACCTTC
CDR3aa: CASSPGYYGYTF

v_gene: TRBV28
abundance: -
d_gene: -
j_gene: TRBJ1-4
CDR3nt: TGTGCCAGCAGTTTGCTTACTAATGAAAAACTGTTTTTT
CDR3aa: CASSLLTNEKLFF

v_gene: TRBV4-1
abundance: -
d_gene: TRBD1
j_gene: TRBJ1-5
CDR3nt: TGCGCCAGCAGCCCGCGGACAGGGACTAGCAATCAGCCCCAGCATTTT
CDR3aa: CASSPRTGTSNQPQHF

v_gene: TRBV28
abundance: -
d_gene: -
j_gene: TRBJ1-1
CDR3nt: TGTGCCAGCAGTGCCTATTCCACTGAAGCTTTCTTT
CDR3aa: CASSAYSTEAFF

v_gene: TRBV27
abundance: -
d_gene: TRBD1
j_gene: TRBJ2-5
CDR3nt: TGTGCCAGCAGTCGTGGGACAGCCGAGACCCAGTACTTC
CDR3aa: CASSRGTAETQYF

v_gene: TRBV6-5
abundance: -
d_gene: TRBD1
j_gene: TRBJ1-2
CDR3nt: TGTGCCAGCAGTTACTCACGCACAGGGGGCGGCTATGGCTACACCTTC
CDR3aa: CASSYSRTGGGYGYTF